The TCR beta chain described here comes from a study of molecular identifiers for immune sequencing clone quantification. CDR3 length equals 11 residues. CDR1 is MNHEY and CDR2 is SVGEGT in the germline V gene. V lost 8 bases and J lost 5, with 10 bases in between. TCRdb re-derived calls from the PCR reads in MiXCR, one entry per CDR3 protein. The sample gives around 460,000 distinct CDR3 sequences, over 20% of which show up once; about 0.8% is in the top ten. This clonotype was counted ten times or more. The TCR comes from a human donor in good health. Some libraries in this study had Jurkat cell RNA spiked in. Sequencing was performed on naive CD8+ T cells from blood, with Jurkat cell RNA spiked in. Indicated subset: FACS-sorted CD8+CD4-CCR7+CD45RA+ naive T cells. The V gene is TRBV6-2 or TRBV6-3, the J gene TRBJ2-7; no firm D call. The DNA for the CDR3 is TGTGCCAGCGGCCGGTCTGACGAGCAGTACTTC. The encoded protein is CASGRSDEQYF.